This T cell receptor beta chain was identified during a study of molecular identifiers for immune sequencing clone quantification (dated 2018 in TCRdb). For context, the study as a whole: For a replicate experiment, RNA from roughly 21,000 or 96,000 naive CD8 T cells was divided into five aliquots, and four of the five aliquots were sequenced. This methods study benchmarked molecular-identifier clustering-based TCR repertoire sequencing (MIDCIRS) and TCR RNA copy counting, using CD8 T cells to do so. What the authors observed across the whole study: Modeling estimated around 3.2 recovered TCR RNA copies per cell, compared with approximately 10 by digital PCR, which implies roughly 29% capture efficiency. Naive libraries contained spiked-in Jurkat TCR RNA (10 copies' worth), which is not part of the donor repertoire. When barcode sub-clustering was left out, chimeric consensus sequences inflated TCR diversity, with chimeras reaching as high as 47%. Identical TCR molecules sharing a barcode could cause highly expanded clone sizes to be underestimated. A single cell's worth of spiked-in Jurkat TCR RNA was reported detectable even among around 970,000 naive CD8 T cells. In CMV-specific effector cells, over 99% of molecules were held by clones above 20 RNA copies, whereas under 1% of molecules were held by such clones in naive cells.

The library was made by PCR. TCRdb shows the sequencer as NextSeq 500. Bulk TCR libraries were made following a previously described method, with the TCR primers given in Table S5. The Qiagen AllPrep DNA/RNA kit was used to purify total RNA. Before any analysis, reads coming from multiple sequencing runs of the same library were combined into one pool. In the original analysis: Reads were retained only if the reads had an exact TCR constant sequence, and the retained reads were trimmed to 150 nt and grouped according to their 12-nt molecular barcodes. Within each barcode group, reads were sub-clustered at a 15% Levenshtein threshold, and quality-weighted consensus sequences were built per RNA molecule. Non-functional sequences were filtered out, along with any lower-count sequence sitting one edit away from another sequence. On the basis of fitting two negative binomial distributions, barcode sub-clusters with fewer than 20% of the maximum read count were discarded. The public reads were run again by TCRdb, first through fastp at Q25 and then through MiXCR, and only productive beta chains were kept. Rows are unified per CDR3 protein, each entry keeping the most common DNA and genes. It is TCRdb's table, rather than the study itself, that gives the V and J calls and clone size. The sample data list hundreds of thousands of distinct CDR3 sequences, and about 25% of these were observed just once. The ten most abundant clones make up approximately 0.75% of the sample.

Libraries of naive CD8 T cells were built from approximately 20,000 to 980,000 sorted cells, with 10%, 30% or 50% of the purified RNA used. Naive CD8 T cells, defined as CD8+CD4-CCR7+CD45RA+, were FACS-sorted into RLT Plus buffer on a BD FACSAria II. Detection sensitivity was tested by spiking Jurkat RNA equal to approximately 9 TCR copies' worth into samples containing about 18,000-1,000,000 naive CD8 T cells. Enrichment of CD8 T cells was performed with RosetteSep CD8+ T Cell Enrichment Cocktail and Ficoll-Paque, after which ACK red cell lysis was carried out. This clonotype came up many times. What this receptor recognizes is not known. No base quality information exists; no much larger clone differs at one position. According to the germline V gene (reference sequence), CDR1 reads DFQATT and CDR2 reads SNEGSKA. V is cut back by 0 bases and J by 0 bases, with 8 bases in the junction unmatched. The CDR3 goes from the cysteine to the phenylalanine over 17 residues. This entry keeps only the CDR3 DNA: 51 bases, framed from base 1.

This chain joins TRBV20-1 to TRBJ2-3, and TRBD2 matches 8 of the central bases. The receptor was derived from a human donor in good health. Some libraries in this study had Jurkat cell RNA spiked in. What was sequenced was naive CD8+ T cells from blood, with Jurkat cell RNA spiked in. According to the study, the label for this sample's cell subset or site signals: FACS-sorted CD8+CD4-CCR7+CD45RA+ naive T cells. CDR3 reads: CSARDLSGSASTDTQYF. The sequenced DNA: TGCAGTGCTAGAGATTTGAGCGGGAGTGCTAGCACAGATACGCAGTATTTT.